What follows are 25 T cell receptor beta chains derived from one specimen sequenced in a study of graft-versus-host responses after intestinal transplantation. TCRdb's table, derived via immunoSEQ multiplex PCR, lists solely in-frame clones and lacks some. Counted here are about 88,000 clones, around 93% occurring once; the ten biggest clones make up about 0.34%. These receptors lack a known antigen. The input for sequencing was unstimulated CD4+ T cells sorted from spleen or lymph node cells, taken before transplant. All receptors come from a human donor who was the organ donor for an intestinal transplant.

The CDR3 DNA is TGTGCCAGCAGCTTTCTTTTCGGGGGGGCCTACGAGCAGTACTTC. Residues: CASSFLFGGAYEQYF. V gene TRBV27 combines with J gene TRBJ2-7, with 8 bases identical to TRBD2. Germline loops: CDR1 MNHEY, CDR2 SMNVEV (reference sequence). This CDR3 comprises 15 residues. The trim removed 6 bases at V and 2 bases at J, leaving 9 bases unmatched.

The chain has TRBV7-6 and TRBJ2-5, with TRBD1 matching over 7 bases. CDR1 and CDR2 (germline): SGHVS, FNYEAQ. The CDR3 sequence is 14 residues long. The V segment lost 4 bases and the J segment 3 bases; nucleotides outside the gene matches: 5. CDR3 in DNA: TGTGCCAGCAGCTCATCGGGACAGAAAGAGACCCAGTACTTC. Translating gives CASSSSGQKETQYF. The full variable domain, completed using reference TRBV7-6 and TRBJ2-5, is GAGVSQSPRYKVTKRGQDVALRCDPISGHVSLYWYRQALGQGPEFLTYFNYEAQQDKSGLPNDRFSAERPEGSISTLTIQRTEQRDSAMYRCASSSSGQKETQYFGPGTRLLVL.

The V call is TRBV6-1, the J call TRBJ1-5, with 8 positions matching TRBD1. Germline CDR1 and CDR2: MNHNS and SASEGT. The CDR3 is 16 residues long. The junction had 5 bases not matched to a gene; V was cut back by 4 bases and J by 0 bases. This chain's CDR3 is CASSGTGIYSNQPQHF. CDR3 nucleotide sequence: TGTGCCAGCAGTGGGACAGGGATATATAGCAATCAGCCCCAGCATTTT.

This sequence joins TRBV7-9 and TRBJ1-1; 7 nucleotides align to TRBD1. After removal of 5 bases from V and 5 bases from J, the junction contained 11 bases not matched to a gene. The CDR3 extends over 15 amino acids. Germline V lookup: CDR1 SEHNR, CDR2 FQNEAQ (reference sequence). CDR3 DNA sequence: TGTGCCAGCAGCCCACTGACAGGGATGGGAACTGAAGCTTTCTTT. Translated, it gives CASSPLTGMGTEAFF.

This chain joins TRBV9 and TRBJ2-2; D remains unclear. V was trimmed by 3 bases and J by 6 bases, leaving 9 bases between them. The CDR3 is 13 amino acids. CDR1 SGDLS and CDR2 YYNGEE come from the germline V gene. The CDR3, as DNA: TGTGCCAGCAGCGGGAGTTGGGCCGGGGAGCTGTTTTTT. Translated: CASSGSWAGELFF.

This chain links TRBV28 with TRBJ2-5, with a tentative D call TRBD1 (5 bases). The germline CDR1 and CDR2 sequences are MDHEN and SYDVKM. The CDR3 consists of 15 residues. Trimming took off 3 bases at V and 2 bases at J, with 13 bases between the two ends. This chain's CDR3 is CASSLIRGGQETQYF. CDR3 DNA sequence: TGTGCCAGCAGTTTGATTAGGGGTGGTCAAGAGACCCAGTACTTC.

The rearrangement joins TRBV7-2 to TRBJ2-1; D gene uncertain. The V and J ends lost 2 bases and 9 bases respectively, with 17 bases between them. CDR1 and CDR2 from the germline V gene are SGHTA and FQGNSA. CDR3 length: 15 amino acids. CDR3 loop: CASSLSVGNTGEQFF. The DNA for the CDR3 is TGTGCCAGCAGCTTATCAGTTGGAAATACGGGTGAGCAGTTCTTC.

This chain links TRBV19 with TRBJ1-2, with 11 bases identical to TRBD1. Germline V lookup: CDR1 LNHDA, CDR2 SQIVND (reference sequence). Germline trimming cut 2 bases from V and 3 bases from J; bases unmatched to any gene: 8. The CDR3 sequence is 17 residues long. The CDR3 coding sequence is TGTGCCAGTAGTATAACTTGGGACAGGGGGAGGTACTATGGCTACACCTTC. The encoded protein is CASSITWDRGRYYGYTF. The whole variable domain, filled in from reference TRBV19 and TRBJ1-2, reads DGGITQSPKYLFRKEGQNVTLSCEQNLNHDAMYWYRQDPGQGLRLIYYSQIVNDFQKGDIAEGYSVSREKKESFPLTVTSAQKNPTAFYLCASSITWDRGRYYGYTFGSGTRLTVV.

The chain uses TRBV5-1 and TRBJ2-7; 8 nucleotides align to TRBD2. The CDR3 is 18 residues long. Losses at the gene ends were 5 bases for V and 6 bases for J; bases not matched to a gene: 22. CDR1 SGHRS and CDR2 YFSETQ come from the germline V gene. CDR3 amino acids: CASSQGLGLAGSLTEQYF. The CDR3 DNA reads TGCGCCAGCAGTCAAGGACTGGGTTTAGCGGGGAGCCTCACCGAGCAGTACTTC.

This chain joins TRBV18 and TRBJ1-2, with 7 bases matching TRBD1. The J segment lost 2 bases and the V segment lost 0 bases, leaving 6 bases of the junction unmatched. CDR3 length: 16 amino acids. Germline loops: CDR1 KGHSH, CDR2 LQKENI. As DNA, the CDR3 is TGTGCCAGCTCACCACCAGGGACAGCTCTAAACTATGGCTACACCTTC. Translated, it gives CASSPPGTALNYGYTF.

The chain couples TRBV28 to TRBJ1-3; possible D gene TRBD1, 6 bases. In germline, CDR1 is MDHEN, CDR2 SYDVKM. The CDR3 sequence is 12 residues long. The V and J ends lost 6 bases and 7 bases respectively, with 10 bases between them. This CDR3 reads CASRKQGNTIYF. CDR3 coding DNA: TGTGCCAGCAGAAAACAGGGTAACACCATATATTTT. Together with reference TRBV28 and TRBJ1-3, the CDR3 gives the full variable domain: DVKVTQSSRYLVKRTGEKVFLECVQDMDHENMFWYRQDPGLGLRLIYFSYDVKMKEKGDIPEGYSVSREKKERFSLILESASTNQTSMYLCASRKQGNTIYFGEGSWLTVV.

The chain couples TRBV5-6 to TRBJ1-2; 9 nucleotides match TRBD1. This CDR3 comprises 14 residues. Unmatched junction bases numbered 4, after V lost 3 bases and J lost 4 bases. CDR1 and CDR2 (germline): SGHDT, YYEEEE. The CDR3 nucleotides read TGTGCCAGCAGCTGGACAGGGGTTGCCTATGGCTACACCTTC. Translated: CASSWTGVAYGYTF.

The V gene is TRBV5-1, the J gene TRBJ1-1; 7 nucleotides line up with TRBD1. The CDR3 has 15 amino acids. The V gene's germline CDR1 is SGHRS and CDR2 YFSETQ. Trimming at V came to 0 bases and at J to 5 bases, leaving 7 bases not matched to a gene. The DNA of the CDR3 is TGCGCCAGCAGCTTGGTTTCCAGGGGGAGGACTGAAGCTTTCTTT. It translates to CASSLVSRGRTEAFF.

The chain joins TRBV5-1 to TRBJ2-7; 9 nucleotides match TRBD1. V dropped 3 bases and J dropped 4; count of bases not matched to a gene: 11. Per the germline V gene, CDR1 is SGHRS and CDR2 is YFSETQ. The CDR3 runs to 16 residues. CDR3 sequence: CASSSHPGTGKYEQYF. In nucleotides, the CDR3 is TGCGCCAGCAGCTCTCATCCCGGGACAGGGAAGTACGAGCAGTACTTC.

The genes are TRBV28 and TRBJ2-7; TRBD1 is a possible D gene (5 bases). The germline CDR1 and CDR2 sequences are MDHEN and SYDVKM. This CDR3 is built from 13 residues. The V end lost 7 bases, the J end lost 2 bases, and 12 bases lay between the germline ends. The CDR3 region has the DNA TGTGCCAGCATCAAGACAGACCCCTACGAGCAGTACTTC. Translation gives CASIKTDPYEQYF.

J is TRBJ1-2 and V is TRBV7-2; TRBD1 is a possible D gene (6 bases). This CDR3 comprises 16 residues. Germline CDR1 reads SGHTA; CDR2 reads FQGNSA. V was clipped by 5 bases and J by 5 bases, with 21 bases between them. The CDR3 loop reads CASSRDRTGTWYGYTF. The CDR3 bases are TGTGCCAGCAGCCGAGACAGGACGGGTACTTGGTATGGCTACACCTTC.

This chain uses TRBV25-1 with TRBJ1-2, with D perhaps matching TRBD1 (6 bases). CDR3 length: 15 residues. V was pared by 3 bases and J by 4 bases, with 15 bases between. Germline V CDR1 and CDR2: MGHDK, SYGVNS. CDR3 bases: TGTGCCAGCAGTGAGTCGGGACAAGTCGTCTATGGCTACACCTTC. It is translated as CASSESGQVVYGYTF.

This clone occurred once. The chain uses TRBV2 and TRBJ2-7; D is possibly TRBD2 (5 bases). Trimming stripped 4 bases from V and 7 bases from J, with 8 bases between. In germline, CDR1 is SNHLY, CDR2 FYNNEI. The CDR3 extends over 11 amino acids. Here the CDR3 DNA reads TGTGCCAGCAGTGGGTGGGAGGAGCAGTACTTC. Translating gives CASSGWEEQYF. Complete variable domain (other parts from reference TRBV2 and TRBJ2-7): EPEVTQTPSHQVTQMGQEVILRCVPISNHLYFYWYRQILGQKVEFLVSFYNNEISEKSEIFDDQFSVERPDGSNFTLKIRSTKLEDSAMYFCASSGWEEQYFGPGTRLTVT.

The chain couples TRBV5-4 to TRBJ2-7; a possible D gene is TRBD1 (6 bases). CDR3 size: 18 residues. The germline gives CDR1 SGHNT, CDR2 YYREEE (reference sequence). V dropped 5 bases and J dropped 2 bases, with 26 bases sitting between them. For the CDR3, the DNA is TGTGCCAGCAGTCGTTCCAACCTAAACGGACAGTCCCCCTACGAGCAGTACTTC. It codes for CASSRSNLNGQSPYEQYF.

The genes are TRBV5-8 and TRBJ2-3, with a weak D call TRBD2 (7 bases). This CDR3 region has 17 residues. Trimming pared 3 bases from V and 0 bases from J, leaving 17 bases between. Germline V gene sequence: CDR1 SGHTS, CDR2 YDEGEE. CDR3 loop: CASSSWGGGPSTDTQYF. The CDR3 region has the DNA TGTGCCAGCAGCTCGTGGGGCGGGGGCCCTAGCACAGATACGCAGTATTTT.

The rearrangement joins TRBV14 to TRBJ1-1; D may be TRBD1 (5 bases). From germline, CDR1 is SGHDN and CDR2 FVKESK. V lost 5 bases, J lost 6 bases, and 16 bases lay in between. The CDR3 runs to 14 residues. CDR3 sequence reads: CASSKLGGGAEAFF. DNA for the CDR3: TGTGCCAGCAGCAAGTTGGGGGGAGGAGCTGAAGCTTTCTTT.

J is TRBJ1-2 and V is TRBV10-3, with TRBD1 identical over 8 bases. Per germline, CDR1 ENHRY and CDR2 SYGVKD. J lost 3 bases, V lost 8 bases, and 5 bases had no gene match. This CDR3 comprises 13 residues. The CDR3 region is CAIFPDRDYGYTF. In DNA, the CDR3 is TGTGCCATCTTTCCGGACAGGGACTATGGCTACACCTTC.

The chain joins TRBV19 to TRBJ2-3, with TRBD2 matching over 9 bases. Germline values: CDR1 LNHDA, CDR2 SQIVND (reference sequence). There are 15 residues in the CDR3. Trimming took 3 bases from V and 5 from J; bases not matched to a gene: 6. The CDR3 protein is CASSIGGGALDTQYF. The CDR3 bases are TGTGCCAGTAGTATTGGCGGGGGGGCCTTAGATACGCAGTATTTT.

The gene calls are TRBV2 and TRBJ1-2, with unresolved D. CDR1 SNHLY and CDR2 FYNNEI come from the germline V gene. V was trimmed by 7 bases and J by 4 bases, leaving 13 bases between them. This CDR3 spans 13 amino acids. The CDR3 region is CASTDLGSYGYTF. CDR3 in DNA: TGTGCCAGCACTGACCTCGGGTCCTATGGCTACACCTTC.

The V and J genes are TRBV5-6 and TRBJ1-2; a possible D gene is TRBD1 (5 bases). CDR1 and CDR2 from the germline V gene are SGHDT and YYEEEE. Trimming left V 4 bases short and J 3 bases short, with 16 bases between. This CDR3 is 15 amino acids long. DNA of the CDR3: TGTGCCAGCAGCCGACCAGGGTATCGGGACTATGGCTACACCTTC. Protein: CASSRPGYRDYGYTF.